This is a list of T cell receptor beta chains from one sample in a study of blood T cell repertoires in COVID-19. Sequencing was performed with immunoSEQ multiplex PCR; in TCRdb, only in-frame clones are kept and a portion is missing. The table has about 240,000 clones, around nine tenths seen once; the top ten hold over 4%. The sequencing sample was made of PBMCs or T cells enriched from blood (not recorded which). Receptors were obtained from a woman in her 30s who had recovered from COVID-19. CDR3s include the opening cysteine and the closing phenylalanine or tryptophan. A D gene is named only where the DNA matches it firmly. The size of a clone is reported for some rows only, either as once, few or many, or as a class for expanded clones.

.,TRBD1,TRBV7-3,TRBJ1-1,CASSSRTGENTEAFF,TGTGCCAGCAGCTCGAGGACAGGGGAGAACACTGAAGCTTTCTTT
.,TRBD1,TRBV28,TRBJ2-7,CASTRSGTVTYEQYF,TGTGCCAGCACCCGTTCCGGGACAGTAACCTACGAGCAGTACTTC
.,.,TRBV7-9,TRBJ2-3,CASAGALQYF,TGTGCCAGCGCGGGGGCCCTGCAGTATTTT
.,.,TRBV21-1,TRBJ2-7,CASSKSWGVTYEQYF,TGTGCCAGCAGCAAAAGTTGGGGGGTTACCTACGAGCAGTACTTC
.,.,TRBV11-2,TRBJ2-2,CASSPSSVTGELFF,TGTGCCAGCAGCCCCTCTAGCGTTACCGGGGAGCTGTTTTTT
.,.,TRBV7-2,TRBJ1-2,CASSFSGWYGYTF,TGTGCCAGCAGCTTTTCGGGATGGTATGGCTACACCTTC
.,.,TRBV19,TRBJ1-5,CASSMERLQPQHF,TGTGCCAGTAGTATGGAGAGGCTTCAGCCCCAGCATTTT
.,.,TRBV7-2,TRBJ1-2,CASSQQPNYGYTF,TGTGCCAGCAGCCAACAACCGAACTATGGCTACACCTTC
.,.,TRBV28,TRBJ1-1,CASSSIYMMNTEAFF,TGTGCCAGCAGTTCCATATACATGATGAACACTGAAGCTTTCTTT
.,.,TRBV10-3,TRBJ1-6,CAISSREGGSPLHF,TGTGCCATCAGCTCGAGGGAGGGAGGGTCACCCCTCCACTTT
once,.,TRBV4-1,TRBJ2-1,CASSPQFYSSYNEQFF,TGCGCCAGCAGCCCACAGTTTTATAGCTCCTACAATGAGCAGTTCTTC
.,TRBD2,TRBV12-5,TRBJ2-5,CASGLASGLAGRSEETQYF,TGTGCTAGTGGTTTGGCCTCGGGACTAGCGGGAAGGAGCGAAGAGACCCAGTACTTC
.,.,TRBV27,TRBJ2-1,CASSSATALVGEQFF,TGTGCCAGCAGTTCGGCCACCGCACTAGTGGGTGAGCAGTTCTTC
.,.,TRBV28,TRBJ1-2,CASRTQGPANYGYTF,TGTGCCAGCAGAACACAGGGACCCGCTAACTATGGCTACACCTTC
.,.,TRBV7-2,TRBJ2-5,CASSSKGVLWETQYF,TGTGCCAGCAGCTCAAAGGGGGTATTGTGGGAGACCCAGTACTTC
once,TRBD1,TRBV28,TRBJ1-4,CASSLDFRGHEKLFF,TGTGCCAGCAGTTTAGATTTCAGGGGGCATGAAAAACTGTTTTTT
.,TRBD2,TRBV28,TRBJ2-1,CASSLQSSGRGNEQFF,TGTGCCAGCAGTTTACAATCTAGCGGGAGGGGCAATGAGCAGTTCTTC
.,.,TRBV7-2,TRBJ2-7,CASSQGPPETYEQYF,TGTGCCAGCAGCCAGGGCCCCCCGGAGACCTACGAGCAGTACTTC
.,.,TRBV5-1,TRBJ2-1,CASSLAGEALSYNEQFF,TGCGCCAGCAGCTTGGCCGGGGAGGCCCTCTCCTACAATGAGCAGTTCTTC
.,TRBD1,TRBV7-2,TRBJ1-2,CASSLEGAGYGYTF,TGTGCCAGCAGCTTAGAGGGGGCGGGCTATGGCTACACCTTC
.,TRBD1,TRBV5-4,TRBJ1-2,CASSFTATGVETF,TGTGCCAGCAGCTTTACGGCAACAGGGGTGGAAACCTTC
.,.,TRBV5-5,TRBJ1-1,CASSLLTRPRSNTEAFF,TGTGCCAGCAGCCTCCTGACAAGACCTCGATCTAACACTGAAGCTTTCTTT
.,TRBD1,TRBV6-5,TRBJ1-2,CASSYRTGIYGYTF,TGTGCCAGCAGTTACCGGACAGGGATCTATGGCTACACCTTC
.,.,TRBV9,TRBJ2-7,CASSVGGGFGDEQYF,TGTGCCAGCAGCGTAGGGGGCGGCTTTGGGGACGAGCAGTACTTC
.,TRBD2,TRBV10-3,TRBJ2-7,CAISESLAGVGEQYF,TGTGCCATCAGTGAGTCCCTAGCGGGAGTAGGGGAGCAGTACTTC
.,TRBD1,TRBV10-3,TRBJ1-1,CAIREGDRVDEAFF,TGTGCCATCAGAGAAGGGGACAGGGTTGATGAAGCTTTCTTT